The 18 T cell receptor beta chains reported below all come from one sample, sequenced in a study of response to subunit inactivated influenza vaccine. Each CDR3 protein is one row after TCRdb ran MiXCR on the RT-PCR reads. The table lists 500,000 to 650,000 distinct CDR3 sequences, 6.5% to 8% of them singletons. Sequences were derived from PBMCs from blood, sampled approximately 25 months after vaccination. Every receptor here comes from a man between 45 and 75 years old who received an inactivated influenza vaccine.

This clonotype was observed a few times. The DNA of the CDR3 is TGTGCCAGCAGCGTAGGGCCTAGCGGGCAAGAGACCCAGTACTTC. Residues: CASSVGPSGQETQYF. This chain connects TRBV9 to TRBJ2-5, with 8 bases lining up with TRBD2. V shed 0 bases and J 2 bases; nucleotides not matched to a gene: 3. Germline values: CDR1 SGDLS, CDR2 YYNGEE. The CDR3 consists of 15 residues.

This clonotype was picked up many times. The chain recombines TRBV20-1 with TRBJ1-1; D is uncertain. Germline lookup yields CDR1 DFQATT and CDR2 SNEGSKA (reference sequence). This CDR3 is built from 14 residues. Trimming cost V 1 base and J 4 bases, with 13 bases left between them. CDR3 nucleotide sequence: TGCAGTGCTAGAGTGAGCAGCCAAGGCACTGAAGCTTTCTTT. Amino acid sequence: CSARVSSQGTEAFF.

This rearrangement joins TRBV27 to TRBJ2-5; 7 bases align to TRBD1. Germline CDR1 is MNHEY and CDR2 is SMNVEV (reference sequence). The CDR3 runs to 15 residues. The junction had 7 bases not matched to a gene; V was cut back by 5 bases and J by 1 base. CDR3 DNA: TGTGCCAGCAGTCCAGAGGACAGGTTCCAAGAGACCCAGTACTTC. Encoded protein: CASSPEDRFQETQYF.

The J gene is TRBJ1-3, the V gene TRBV10-3, with unresolved D. The V and J ends lost 0 bases and 0 bases respectively, with 9 bases between them. The length of the CDR3 is 16 residues. Germline V gene sequence: CDR1 ENHRY, CDR2 SYGVKD. CDR3 loop: CAISESGRYSGNTIYF. In nucleotides, the CDR3 is TGTGCCATCAGTGAGTCGGGTCGCTACTCTGGAAACACCATATATTTT.

The table lists this clonotype with a few counts. The chain uses TRBV9 and TRBJ1-3; D gene unclear. V shed 5 bases and J shed 0 bases, with 12 bases lying between them. This CDR3 comprises 15 residues. The germline gives CDR1 SGDLS, CDR2 YYNGEE. For the CDR3, the DNA is TGTGCCAGCAGGCCGCAGCAGAGCTCTGGAAACACCATATATTTT. Translation: CASRPQQSSGNTIYF.

The sample holds a few counts of this clonotype. The chain links TRBV30 to TRBJ2-7; D gene uncertain. Germline CDR1 GTSNPN, CDR2 SVGIG (reference sequence). Between the trimmed V and J ends, which lost 0 bases and 3 bases, there was a span of 9 bases. This CDR3 spans 13 amino acids. CDR3 in DNA: TGTGCCTGGAGTGTAAACAGCCACTACGAGCAGTACTTC. This gives the protein CAWSVNSHYEQYF.

This clonotype was seen at least ten times. The chain recombines TRBV28 with TRBJ2-2, with TRBD1 as a possible D gene (6 bases). The CDR3 covers 15 residues. Germline V gene sequence: CDR1 MDHEN, CDR2 SYDVKM. Trimming pared 5 bases from V and 5 bases from J, leaving 15 bases between. The CDR3 sequence is CASSTYRVGTGELFF. In DNA, the CDR3 is TGTGCCAGCAGTACTTACAGGGTTGGGACCGGGGAGCTGTTTTTT.

In its sample, this clonotype was seen a few times. The J gene is TRBJ1-5, the V gene TRBV19; 8 bases match TRBD1. V lost 3 bases, J lost 4 bases, and 5 bases stayed unmatched. This CDR3 is built from 15 residues. Germline CDR1 is LNHDA and CDR2 is SQIVND (reference sequence). The CDR3 protein is CASSMGQVWNQPQHF. The DNA for the CDR3 is TGTGCCAGTAGTATGGGACAGGTTTGGAATCAGCCCCAGCATTTT.

This clonotype was found a few times. The chain uses TRBV7-3 and TRBJ2-1; TRBD2 agrees at 10 bases. The CDR3 is made up of 14 amino acids. The J segment lost 5 bases and the V segment lost 4 bases, leaving 2 bases of the junction unmatched. Germline loops: CDR1 SGHTA, CDR2 FQGTGA. The CDR3 region has the DNA TGTGCCAGCAGCTCCCTAGCGGGAGACAATGAGCAGTTCTTC. Its translation: CASSSLAGDNEQFF. The entire variable domain, with the rest obtained from reference TRBV7-3 and TRBJ2-1, is as follows: GAGVSQTPSNKVTEKGKYVELRCDPISGHTALYWYRQSLGQGPEFLIYFQGTGAADDSGLPNDRFFAVRPEGSVSTLKIQRTERGDSAVYLCASSSLAGDNEQFFGPGTRLTVL.

This clonotype was seen ten or more times. The chain couples TRBV20-1 to TRBJ1-5, with D tentatively TRBD1 (5 bases). CDR3 size: 15 residues. V was cut by 5 bases and J by 0 bases, with 14 bases left in between. Germline-derived CDR1 and CDR2 are DFQATT and SNEGSKA (reference sequence). CDR3 bases: TGCAGTGCTTTGGGGGAGGTCTATAGCAATCAGCCCCAGCATTTT. It codes for CSALGEVYSNQPQHF.

The chain carries TRBV20-1 and TRBJ2-1, with D unresolved. The germline CDR1 and CDR2 sequences are DFQATT and SNEGSKA (reference sequence). Trimming cost V 5 bases and J 9 bases, with 8 bases left between them. This CDR3 comprises 10 residues. The CDR3 here is CSAVASEQFF. CDR3 coding DNA: TGCAGTGCTGTAGCTAGTGAGCAGTTCTTC.

This clonotype was found many times. The chain uses TRBV5-1 and TRBJ1-2, with 7 bases lining up with TRBD1. Germline loops: CDR1 SGHRS, CDR2 YFSETQ. This CDR3 spans 15 amino acids. The ends lost 4 bases at V and 2 bases at J; junction bases unmatched: 8. DNA for the CDR3: TGCGCCAGCAGCAGTGTGGAGGGGGCGAACTATGGCTACACCTTC. This gives the protein CASSSVEGANYGYTF.

This clonotype was seen more than once but under ten times. The chain's CDR3 is CASSLGLRDRAHEQYF. The CDR3 nucleotides read TGTGCCAGCAGCTTGGGTTTAAGGGACAGAGCACACGAGCAGTACTTC. The gene calls are TRBV5-6 and TRBJ2-7; 7 bases match TRBD1. CDR3 length: 16 amino acids. Germline assignment: CDR1 SGHDT and CDR2 YYEEEE. The junction had 11 bases not matched to a gene; V was cut back by 0 bases and J by 5 bases.

The chain employs TRBV7-9 and TRBJ2-3, with a possible D match to TRBD2 (7 bases). The germline V gene encodes CDR1 SEHNR and CDR2 FQNEAQ (reference sequence). The CDR3 loop spans 15 amino acids. V was pared by 5 bases and J by 5 bases, with 17 bases between. The CDR3 spells CASSPSGGGRDTQYF. CDR3 bases: TGTGCCAGCAGCCCTAGCGGAGGGGGGAGAGATACGCAGTATTTT.

This clonotype was picked up many times. The chain employs TRBV20-1 and TRBJ1-1; D unresolved. The length of the CDR3 is 13 residues. Trimming stripped 3 bases from V and 4 bases from J, with 12 bases between. Germline V gene sequence: CDR1 DFQATT, CDR2 SNEGSKA (reference sequence). The CDR3 sequence is CSARFRRGTEAFF. The CDR3 DNA is TGCAGTGCTAGGTTCCGACGCGGCACTGAAGCTTTCTTT.

This clonotype was recorded many times. The rearrangement joins TRBV7-9 to TRBJ1-2; possibly TRBD1 for D (5 bases). Trimming cost V 3 bases and J 4 bases, with 9 bases left between them. From germline, CDR1 is SEHNR and CDR2 FQNEAQ (reference sequence). There are 13 residues in the CDR3. CDR3: CASSFPGFYGYTF. The CDR3 DNA follows: TGTGCCAGCAGCTTCCCAGGGTTCTATGGCTACACCTTC.

The chain is built from TRBV7-8 and TRBJ2-7, with 7 positions matching TRBD1. This CDR3 contains 15 residues. Germline V gene lookup returns CDR1 SGHVS and CDR2 FQNEAQ. J was trimmed by 3 bases and V by 1 base; bases with no gene match: 6. The CDR3 sequence is CASSLGQDRSYEQYF. The DNA of the CDR3 is TGTGCCAGCAGCTTAGGGCAGGACAGGAGCTACGAGCAGTACTTC. The whole variable domain, filled in from reference TRBV7-8 and TRBJ2-7, reads GAGVSQSPRYKVAKRGQDVALRCDPISGHVSLFWYQQALGQGPEFLTYFQNEAQLDKSGLPSDRFFAERPEGSVSTLKIQRTQQEDSAVYLCASSLGQDRSYEQYFGPGTRLTVT.

The J gene is TRBJ1-1, the V gene TRBV28, with TRBD1 as a possible D gene (6 bases). The V end lost 7 bases, the J end lost 4 bases, and 10 bases lay between the germline ends. This CDR3 has 12 residues. Germline V lookup: CDR1 MDHEN, CDR2 SYDVKM. The CDR3 spells CASITGPTEAFF. In nucleotides, the CDR3 is TGTGCCAGCATCACAGGGCCCACTGAAGCTTTCTTT. Full variable domain (missing parts from reference TRBV28 and TRBJ1-1): DVKVTQSSRYLVKRTGEKVFLECVQDMDHENMFWYRQDPGLGLRLIYFSYDVKMKEKGDIPEGYSVSREKKERFSLILESASTNQTSMYLCASITGPTEAFFGQGTRLTVV.